The sequence of this TCR beta chain was determined in a study of T cell repertoires in cytomegalovirus infection. About the study: Indicated by public TCR beta signatures were CMV infection and matching HLA type. Broader study findings: HLA-C-restricted CMV clonotypes gave the most frequent clonotype in two of eight donors.

This clonotype was counted a single time. Its cognate antigen is unknown. V was clipped by 5 bases and J by 6 bases; unmatched bases: 15. The CDR3 is 16 residues long. Germline CDR1 and CDR2: MNHEY and SVGEGT. TCRdb itself ran the reads through MiXCR, one entry per CDR3 protein. The sample has 150,000 to 200,000 distinct CDR3 sequences, 15% to 20% seen once. The clonotype comes from a human donor in good health (CMV status not recorded). Some clones in this sample may be carry-over from other donors' samples. The chain has TRBV6-2 or TRBV6-3 and TRBJ2-7, with 8 bases identical to TRBD1. Sequenced sample: CD8+ T cells from PBMCs. CDR3 amino acids: CASSDPLGPGGGEQYF. In nucleotides, the CDR3 is TGTGCCAGCAGTGATCCCCTCGGGCCAGGGGGCGGCGAGCAGTACTTC.